The present TCR beta chain was sequenced within a study of Ad26.COV2.S vaccination and SARS-CoV-2 variants. Study-wide results and limits: Ad26.COV2.S recipients had broader spike-specific TCRs (P = 0.0014).

As for this clone: Its cognate antigen is unknown.

The length of the CDR3 is 16 residues. The germline V gene has CDR1 SGHVS and CDR2 FQNEAQ. J gave up 4 bases and V 7 bases, and 12 bases lay outside the gene matches. The assay was immunoSEQ multiplex PCR, and TCRdb's table has in-frame clones only and misses some. The table has about 140,000 clones, 86% seen once; the top ten hold 5%. The sample was peripheral blood, taken after recovery from COVID-19. The V gene is TRBV7-8, the J gene TRBJ1-4; the match to TRBD1 covers 7 bases. The receptor comes from a human donor who had recovered from COVID-19. In DNA form, the CDR3 reads TGTGCCAGCACGTTACAGGGGCAATTAAATAATGAAAAACTGTTTTTT. This codes for CASTLQGQLNNEKLFF. The variable domain in full, with the rest retrieved from reference TRBV7-8 and TRBJ1-4, is GAGVSQSPRYKVAKRGQDVALRCDPISGHVSLFWYQQALGQGPEFLTYFQNEAQLDKSGLPSDRFFAERPEGSVSTLKIQRTQQEDSAVYLCASTLQGQLNNEKLFFGSGTQLSVL.